Listed below are T cell receptor beta chains from one sample, sequenced in a study of tumor-infiltrating lymphocytes in primary liver carcinoma. TCRdb reprocessed the multiplex PCR reads with MiXCR, giving one entry per CDR3 protein. The table includes under 85,000 distinct CDR3 sequences, approximately 72% detected once. The sample comprised liver tumor tissue from sampling region 1. The receptor source for this set is a man aged 35 to 55 with primary liver carcinoma and hepatitis B virus infection. The CDR3 runs from the conserved cysteine through the conserved F or W. Fields, in order: D gene, clone size, J gene, V gene, CDR3 DNA, CDR3 protein. A D gene is named only where the DNA matches it firmly. The size entry is marked missing in some rows and otherwise reads once, few, many or a size class.

d_call: -; clone_size: -; j_call: TRBJ2-1; v_call: TRBV24-1; cdr3_nt: TGTGTCACCGGTGATTTGGGACAATTTGGGAATGAGCAGTTCTTC; cdr3_aa: CVTGDLGQFGNEQFF
d_call: TRBD1; clone_size: -; j_call: TRBJ2-1; v_call: TRBV6-6; cdr3_nt: TGTGCTAGCAGTCCCCGCGCTAGTTTGAGGGACAGTGAGCAGTTCTTC; cdr3_aa: CASSPRASLRDSEQFF
d_call: -; clone_size: -; j_call: TRBJ2-5; v_call: TRBV4-1; cdr3_nt: TGCGCCAGCAGCCGGGAAGAGGGCAGCCAAGAGACCCAGTACTTC; cdr3_aa: CASSREEGSQETQYF
d_call: TRBD1; clone_size: -; j_call: TRBJ1-2; v_call: TRBV12-3/TRBV12-4; cdr3_nt: TGTGTTAGTAGTTTAAGGGACAGGCCCTTCTATGGCTACACCTTC; cdr3_aa: CVSSLRDRPFYGYTF
d_call: -; clone_size: -; j_call: TRBJ2-1; v_call: TRBV11-2; cdr3_nt: TGCGCCAGCAGCCTCTCCTGCCGGGGTCCCGTGAAACTGGTTCGCTCCTACAATGAGCAGTTCTTC; cdr3_aa: CASSLSCRGPVKLVRSYNEQFF
d_call: -; clone_size: once; j_call: TRBJ2-1; v_call: TRBV11-1; cdr3_nt: TGTGCCAGCAACTTAGACCAGGCAAATGAGCAGTTCTTC; cdr3_aa: CASNLDQANEQFF
d_call: -; clone_size: once; j_call: TRBJ2-2; v_call: TRBV29-1; cdr3_nt: TGCGGCATGGGGCAGGAGGAGCTGTTTTTT; cdr3_aa: CGMGQEELFF
d_call: -; clone_size: -; j_call: TRBJ2-3; v_call: TRBV6-5; cdr3_nt: TGTGTCAGCAGTTTGGACAGCACAGATACGCAGTATTTT; cdr3_aa: CVSSLDSTDTQYF
d_call: TRBD2; clone_size: -; j_call: TRBJ2-3; v_call: TRBV20-1; cdr3_nt: TGCAGTGCTAGAGTGACTAGCGGGTTCACAGATACGCAGTATTTT; cdr3_aa: CSARVTSGFTDTQYF
d_call: TRBD1; clone_size: many; j_call: TRBJ2-1; v_call: TRBV6-1; cdr3_nt: TGTGCCGGCAGCCTTGAAACAGGGGGCATTTACAATGAGCAGTTCTTC; cdr3_aa: CAGSLETGGIYNEQFF
d_call: -; clone_size: -; j_call: TRBJ2-7; v_call: TRBV6-5; cdr3_nt: TGTGCCAGTAGTCCCCCCGGGACTGTACCCTACGAGCAGTACTTC; cdr3_aa: CASSPPGTVPYEQYF
d_call: -; clone_size: -; j_call: TRBJ2-4; v_call: TRBV5-4; cdr3_nt: TGTGCCAGCAGCCTATCTCTAGTCAAAAACATTCAATACTTC; cdr3_aa: CASSLSLVKNIQYF
d_call: TRBD2; clone_size: few; j_call: TRBJ2-7; v_call: TRBV7-9; cdr3_nt: TGTGCCACTGGGAGGGGTTACGAGCGGTACTTC; cdr3_aa: CATGRGYERYF
d_call: TRBD1; clone_size: many; j_call: TRBJ2-1; v_call: TRBV5-6; cdr3_nt: TGTGCCAGCAGCTTGGGTGACAGGGCTTACAATGAGCAGTTCTTC; cdr3_aa: CASSLGDRAYNEQFF
d_call: TRBD2; clone_size: -; j_call: TRBJ2-7; v_call: TRBV29-1; cdr3_nt: TGCAGCGTTGAACGGGAGGGGGTGGGTCACGAGCAGTGTTTC; cdr3_aa: CSVEREGVGHEQCF
d_call: TRBD1; clone_size: -; j_call: TRBJ1-4; v_call: TRBV5-6; cdr3_nt: TGTGCCAGCAGCACGACAGGGGGCGGTGGTGATAAAAAACTGTTTTTT; cdr3_aa: CASSTTGGGGDKKLFF
d_call: -; clone_size: many; j_call: TRBJ2-5; v_call: TRBV6-1; cdr3_nt: TGTGCCAGCAGTGACCTCATCGGGACGGGTAGAGAGACCCAGTACTTC; cdr3_aa: CASSDLIGTGRETQYF
d_call: TRBD1; clone_size: once; j_call: TRBJ1-1; v_call: TRBV29-1; cdr3_nt: TGCAGCGTTGCCCTCCGGGACAGCAACACCGAAGCTTCCTTT; cdr3_aa: CSVALRDSNTEASF
d_call: -; clone_size: -; j_call: TRBJ2-5; v_call: TRBV6-1; cdr3_nt: TGTGCCAGCAGTGAAAGGACACTACATGAGGAGACCCAGCACTTC; cdr3_aa: CASSERTLHEETQHF
d_call: -; clone_size: once; j_call: TRBJ2-3; v_call: TRBV12-3/TRBV12-4; cdr3_nt: TGTGCCAACACTTTATTCTTGGCAGATACGCAGTATTTT; cdr3_aa: CANTLFLADTQYF
d_call: TRBD2; clone_size: -; j_call: TRBJ2-3; v_call: TRBV2; cdr3_nt: TGTGCCAGCGGCCGACTAGCGGGAGGATTTATGACGGATACGCAGTATTTT; cdr3_aa: CASGRLAGGFMTDTQYF
d_call: TRBD1; clone_size: many; j_call: TRBJ2-7; v_call: TRBV29-1; cdr3_nt: TGCAGCGTTGGGGGACAGGGTTCATACGAGCAGTACTTC; cdr3_aa: CSVGGQGSYEQYF
d_call: -; clone_size: -; j_call: TRBJ2-7; v_call: TRBV6-6; cdr3_nt: TGTGCCAGCAGACGAGAATGTGTTTACGAACAGTACTTC; cdr3_aa: CASRRECVYEQYF
d_call: -; clone_size: -; j_call: TRBJ1-1; v_call: TRBV6-5; cdr3_nt: TGTGCCAGCAGTCACACGGGACCACGGGATGAGGCTGAAGCTTTCTTT; cdr3_aa: CASSHTGPRDEAEAFF
d_call: -; clone_size: -; j_call: TRBJ2-2; v_call: TRBV7-9; cdr3_nt: TGTGCCAGCGGTTCACAGGGACCCGCTTATCCCGGGGAGCTGTTTTTT; cdr3_aa: CASGSQGPAYPGELFF
d_call: -; clone_size: -; j_call: TRBJ2-7; v_call: TRBV12-3/TRBV12-4; cdr3_nt: TGTGCCAGCAGTTTCGAATCCTACCAGCAGTACTTC; cdr3_aa: CASSFESYQQYF
d_call: -; clone_size: many; j_call: TRBJ2-3; v_call: TRBV6-2/TRBV6-3; cdr3_nt: TGTGCCAGCAGTCTCCGCGGGACAGCGGCAGATACGCAGTATTTT; cdr3_aa: CASSLRGTAADTQYF
d_call: -; clone_size: -; j_call: TRBJ2-7; v_call: TRBV7-8; cdr3_nt: TGTGCCAGCAGCTTAGGGACGGACAACAACGAGCAGCACTTC; cdr3_aa: CASSLGTDNNEQHF
d_call: -; clone_size: -; j_call: TRBJ2-3; v_call: TRBV7-3; cdr3_nt: TGTGCCAGCAGCTTATCTAGTGAGAGTAGTGATACGCAGTATTTT; cdr3_aa: CASSLSSESSDTQYF
d_call: -; clone_size: -; j_call: TRBJ2-3; v_call: TRBV6-5; cdr3_nt: TGTGCCAGCAGTAGGACGGCCGGAGGGACTCAGCCCCAGTATTTT; cdr3_aa: CASSRTAGGTQPQYF
d_call: -; clone_size: -; j_call: TRBJ2-3; v_call: TRBV2; cdr3_nt: TGTGCCAGCAGTGAGCTAAACACAGATACGCAGTATTTT; cdr3_aa: CASSELNTDTQYF
d_call: -; clone_size: medium-sized; j_call: TRBJ1-2; v_call: TRBV29-1; cdr3_nt: TGCAGCGACAGAGAACAGGGTCGCGCCTCTGGCTACACCTTC; cdr3_aa: CSDREQGRASGYTF
d_call: -; clone_size: once; j_call: TRBJ2-3; v_call: TRBV11-2; cdr3_nt: TGTGCCAGCAGCTTAATCGGCGCGGGGTCGGGTGAAGGCACGCAATATTTT; cdr3_aa: CASSLIGAGSGEGTQYF
d_call: TRBD2; clone_size: -; j_call: TRBJ2-1; v_call: TRBV6-5; cdr3_nt: TGTACCAGCAGTCTCGGGACCAGCGGGAGGGCCGGCGCCTACAATGAGCAGTTCTTC; cdr3_aa: CTSSLGTSGRAGAYNEQFF
d_call: -; clone_size: many; j_call: TRBJ2-5; v_call: TRBV6-5; cdr3_nt: TGTGCCAGCAGTTACTCCCCCCGACTAGAAGATGGGACCCAGTACTTC; cdr3_aa: CASSYSPRLEDGTQYF
d_call: -; clone_size: once; j_call: TRBJ1-1; v_call: TRBV6-1; cdr3_nt: TGTGCCAGCAGGGATGGACAGTTGGGTACGAGTCGGGTTGAAGCTTTCTTT; cdr3_aa: CASRDGQLGTSRVEAFF
d_call: TRBD2; clone_size: medium-sized; j_call: TRBJ2-7; v_call: TRBV6-2/TRBV6-3; cdr3_nt: TGTGCCAGCAGTTACTCGCGGGAGTCCTACGAGCAGTACTTC; cdr3_aa: CASSYSRESYEQYF
d_call: TRBD2; clone_size: -; j_call: TRBJ2-1; v_call: TRBV11-2; cdr3_nt: TGTACCGGGGGGGGAGTATACAATGAGCCGTTCTTC; cdr3_aa: CTGGGVYNEPFF
d_call: -; clone_size: once; j_call: TRBJ2-7; v_call: TRBV6-1; cdr3_nt: TGTGCCATCAGTGTTACAGGCGGCTGGCGCCTGACATCCTACGAGCAGTACTTC; cdr3_aa: CAISVTGGWRLTSYEQYF
d_call: -; clone_size: -; j_call: TRBJ2-7; v_call: TRBV11-1; cdr3_nt: TGTGCCAGCAGCGTCCTGCGGGCCCCGAACTACAAGCAGTACTTC; cdr3_aa: CASSVLRAPNYKQYF
d_call: -; clone_size: -; j_call: TRBJ1-2; v_call: TRBV11-2; cdr3_nt: TGTGCAAGCAGCTTAGGTCGGCAGGGCCATGGCTACACCTTC; cdr3_aa: CASSLGRQGHGYTF
d_call: TRBD1; clone_size: -; j_call: TRBJ2-7; v_call: TRBV2; cdr3_nt: TGTGCCAGCAGCACGGACAGGGGGGCCTACGAGCTGTACTTC; cdr3_aa: CASSTDRGAYELYF
d_call: TRBD1; clone_size: -; j_call: TRBJ1-5; v_call: TRBV28; cdr3_nt: TGTGCCAGCTGTCGGACAGGGGGCTTGGGGAATAAGCCCCAGCATTTT; cdr3_aa: CASCRTGGLGNKPQHF
d_call: TRBD1; clone_size: many; j_call: TRBJ2-1; v_call: TRBV10-3; cdr3_nt: TGTGCCACCACGACAGGGAAGAACCCCTACAATGAGCAGTTCTTC; cdr3_aa: CATTTGKNPYNEQFF
d_call: TRBD2; clone_size: -; j_call: TRBJ2-5; v_call: TRBV9; cdr3_nt: TGTGCCAGCAGCGTAGTGGGGGGGACCCAGTACTTT; cdr3_aa: CASSVVGGTQYF
d_call: -; clone_size: -; j_call: TRBJ2-5; v_call: TRBV29-1; cdr3_nt: TGCTGTGTTGTTAACAGCCTAAGAGAGTCCCAGTACTTC; cdr3_aa: CCVVNSLRESQYF
d_call: -; clone_size: -; j_call: TRBJ2-5; v_call: TRBV5-5; cdr3_nt: TGTGCCAGCAGCTTGTTGGAGAGCCAGTATTTC; cdr3_aa: CASSLLESQYF
d_call: -; clone_size: -; j_call: TRBJ1-5; v_call: TRBV12-3/TRBV12-4; cdr3_nt: TGTGCCAGCTGCCTACTGATGGTCGGGGTAAGCAATCGGCCCCAGCATTTT; cdr3_aa: CASCLLMVGVSNRPQHF
d_call: -; clone_size: -; j_call: TRBJ2-1; v_call: TRBV4-1; cdr3_nt: TGCGCCAACTGCCAGAACGGGAGACCCGAAAATGAGCAGTTCTTC; cdr3_aa: CANCQNGRPENEQFF
d_call: -; clone_size: once; j_call: TRBJ2-5; v_call: TRBV7-8; cdr3_nt: TGTGCTAGCAGCCTATCTCAAGAGATCCAGTACTTC; cdr3_aa: CASSLSQEIQYF
d_call: -; clone_size: -; j_call: TRBJ2-5; v_call: TRBV28; cdr3_nt: TGTGCCAGCACTTTCCCAGCCCCCGGCACCCAGTACTTC; cdr3_aa: CASTFPAPGTQYF
d_call: -; clone_size: once; j_call: TRBJ1-1; v_call: TRBV29-1; cdr3_nt: TGCAGCGTTGAGAGGGAACGTGGGGAAGCTTTCTTT; cdr3_aa: CSVERERGEAFF
d_call: -; clone_size: -; j_call: TRBJ1-3; v_call: TRBV6-6; cdr3_nt: TGTGTCAGCAGTGGGCAGGGGACTCACTCTGGAAACACCATATATTTT; cdr3_aa: CVSSGQGTHSGNTIYF
d_call: TRBD2; clone_size: -; j_call: TRBJ2-3; v_call: TRBV11-2; cdr3_nt: TGTACCAGCAGCTTAATTACGGGGGACGGGAGGCCCACATATACGCAGTATTTT; cdr3_aa: CTSSLITGDGRPTYTQYF
d_call: -; clone_size: once; j_call: TRBJ2-7; v_call: TRBV11-2; cdr3_nt: TGTGCCAGCAGCTTAACCGACGGGGCCAACGAGCATTACTTC; cdr3_aa: CASSLTDGANEHYF
d_call: -; clone_size: -; j_call: TRBJ1-1; v_call: TRBV12-3/TRBV12-4; cdr3_nt: TGTATCAGCAGTTTAAATCCTCTCACTGAAGCTTTCTTT; cdr3_aa: CISSLNPLTEAFF